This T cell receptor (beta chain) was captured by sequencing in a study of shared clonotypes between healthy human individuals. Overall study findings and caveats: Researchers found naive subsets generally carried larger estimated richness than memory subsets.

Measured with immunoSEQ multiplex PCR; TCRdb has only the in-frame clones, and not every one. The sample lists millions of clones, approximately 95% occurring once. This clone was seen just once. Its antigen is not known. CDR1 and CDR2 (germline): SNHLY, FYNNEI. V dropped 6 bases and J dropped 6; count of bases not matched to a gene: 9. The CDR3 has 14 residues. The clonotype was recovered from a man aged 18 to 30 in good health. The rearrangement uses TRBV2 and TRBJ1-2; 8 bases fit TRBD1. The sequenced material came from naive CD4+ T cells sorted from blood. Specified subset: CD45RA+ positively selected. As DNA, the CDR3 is TGTGCCAGCAGGGAGAGCAGGGGGCAACATGGCTACACCTTC. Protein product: CASRESRGQHGYTF.